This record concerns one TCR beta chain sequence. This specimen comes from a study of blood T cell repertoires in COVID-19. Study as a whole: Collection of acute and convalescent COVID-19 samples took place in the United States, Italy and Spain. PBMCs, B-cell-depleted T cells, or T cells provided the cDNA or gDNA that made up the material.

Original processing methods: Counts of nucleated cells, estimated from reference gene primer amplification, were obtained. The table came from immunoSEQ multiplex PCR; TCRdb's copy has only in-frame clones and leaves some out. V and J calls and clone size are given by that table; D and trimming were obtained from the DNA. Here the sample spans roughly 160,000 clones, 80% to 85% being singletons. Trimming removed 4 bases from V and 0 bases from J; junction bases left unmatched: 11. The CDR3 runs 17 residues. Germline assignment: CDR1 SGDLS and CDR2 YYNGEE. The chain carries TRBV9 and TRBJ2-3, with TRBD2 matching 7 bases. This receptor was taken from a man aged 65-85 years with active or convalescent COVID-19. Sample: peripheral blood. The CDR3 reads CASSSLASGTSTDTQYF. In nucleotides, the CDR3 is TGTGCCAGCAGCTCACTAGCCAGCGGGACTAGCACAGATACGCAGTATTTT.